This T cell receptor (beta chain) was identified during a study of blood T cell repertoires in COVID-19. Libraries were prepared by immunoSEQ multiplex PCR; TCRdb keeps only in-frame clonotypes and omits some of them. The profile shows 150,000 to 250,000 clones, around 90% of them singletons. Sequencing was done on a sample of PBMCs or T cells enriched from blood (not recorded which). This clonotype was sampled from a woman in her twenties or thirties who had recovered from COVID-19.

CDR3 region: CASSGQGADTQYF. CDR3 nucleotides: TGTGCCAGCAGCGGACAGGGGGCAGATACGCAGTATTTT. The rearrangement joins TRBV2 to TRBJ2-3; 10 bases map to TRBD1. Germline V gene lookup returns CDR1 SNHLY and CDR2 FYNNEI. The CDR3 extends over 13 amino acids. V shed 6 bases, J shed 4 bases, and the junction held 1 base outside the gene matches.